The next 7 T cell receptor beta chains were all read from a single sample in a study of Graves' ophthalmopathy and Graves' hyperthyroidism. RNA transcripts were the source from which TCR beta CDR3 regions were amplified. The authors performed first-round RT-PCR with HTBI primers and then a second-round multiplex PCR. TCRdb analysed the multiplex PCR reads with MiXCR anew, one entry per CDR3 protein. The data hold hundreds of thousands of distinct CDR3 sequences, with about 21% observed a single time. The sequenced sample was peripheral blood. The source is a young woman with stable Graves' hyperthyroidism.

V gene TRBV5-1 combines with J gene TRBJ1-2, with a possible D match to TRBD1 (5 bases). Trimming took off 2 bases at V and 4 bases at J, with 12 bases between the two ends. Germline values: CDR1 SGHRS, CDR2 YFSETQ. This CDR3 has 14 residues. CDR3 sequence (DNA): TGCGCCAGCAGCTTCTCCGGGACGTTCTATGGCTACACCTTC. As protein: CASSFSGTFYGYTF.

The chain has TRBV6-1 and TRBJ2-5; D is undetermined. The CDR3 is 11 amino acids. Germline CDR1 and CDR2: MNHNS and SASEGT. The V end was cut by 5 bases, the J end by 10 bases, with 11 bases between. The CDR3 loop reads CASSTSWNQYF. DNA for the CDR3: TGTGCCAGCAGTACCTCTTGGAACCAGTACTTC.

This rearrangement joins TRBV7-9 to TRBJ1-1, with a possible D match to TRBD1 (6 bases). The CDR3 is 12 residues long. Germline V gives CDR1 SEHNR, CDR2 FQNEAQ (reference sequence). Trimming cost V 3 bases and J 8 bases, with 10 bases left between them. The CDR3 bases are TGTGCCAGCAGCTTGAATAGGGGGGAAGCTTTCTTT. Its translation is CASSLNRGEAFF. Complete variable domain (other parts from reference TRBV7-9 and TRBJ1-1): DTGVSQNPRHKITKRGQNVTFRCDPISEHNRLYWYRQTLGQGPEFLTYFQNEAQLEKSRLLSDRFSAERPKGSFSTLEIQRTEQGDSAMYLCASSLNRGEAFFGQGTRLTVV.

This chain uses TRBV30 with TRBJ2-7, with D possibly TRBD1 on 5 matching bases. Germline CDR1 is GTSNPN and CDR2 is SVGIG (reference sequence). CDR3 length equals 15 residues. V lost 1 base to trimming and J lost 3 bases, with 16 bases between them. The CDR3 DNA follows: TGTGCCTGGAGTGGTTTCAGGGTGTCCCGCTACGAGCAGTACTTC. This translates into CAWSGFRVSRYEQYF.

The V call is TRBV27, the J call TRBJ1-2; D ambiguous. The V end was cut by 7 bases, the J end by 8 bases, with 26 bases between. The germline CDR1 and CDR2 sequences are MNHEY and SMNVEV (reference sequence). The CDR3 has 16 amino acids. The CDR3 here is CASKLGYRTPIDGYTF. The CDR3 DNA follows: TGTGCCAGCAAGCTCGGTTACCGCACACCGATTGACGGCTACACCTTC.

This clonotype was observed at least ten times. The rearrangement uses TRBV14 and TRBJ2-4; 8 positions agree with TRBD2. The CDR3 spans 17 residues. The trim removed 1 base at V and 1 base at J, leaving 6 bases unmatched. Germline V gene sequence: CDR1 SGHDN, CDR2 FVKESK. The CDR3 protein is CASSQGSAGAAKNIQYF. The CDR3 bases are TGTGCCAGCAGCCAAGGCTCAGCGGGAGCGGCCAAAAACATTCAGTACTTC. Based on the CDR3 plus reference TRBV14 and TRBJ2-4, the full variable domain is EAGVTQFPSHSVIEKGQTVTLRCDPISGHDNLYWYRRVMGKEIKFLLHFVKESKQDESGMPNNRFLAERTGGTYSTLKVQPAELEDSGVYFCASSQGSAGAAKNIQYFGAGTRLSVL.

This clonotype was observed a few times. The rearrangement uses TRBV6-1 and TRBJ2-2; D not resolved. V lost 7 bases, J lost 3 bases, and 12 bases lay in between. The CDR3 covers 14 residues. Germline CDR1 MNHNS, CDR2 SASEGT. The CDR3 DNA is TGTGCCAGCAAAGCTTTGGATGACACCGGGGAGCTGTTTTTT. It yields the protein CASKALDDTGELFF.